What follows are 18 T cell receptor beta chains derived from one specimen sequenced in a study of T cell responses to AZD1222 COVID-19 vaccine. This table comes from immunoSEQ multiplex PCR, and its TCRdb copy is limited to in-frame clones, with some not included. The sample lists some 170,000 clones, just under 95% seen once, with around 0.96% in the top ten. Sequencing used peripheral blood, obtained 28 days after the second dose of the MenACWY control vaccine. These receptors were obtained from an adult who received the MenACWY meningococcal vaccine as a control.

The rearrangement joins TRBV19 to TRBJ1-6, with 8 nucleotides matching TRBD1. The CDR3 has 18 amino acids. Trimming cost V 4 bases and J 8 bases; bases outside gene matches: 16. Germline V lookup: CDR1 LNHDA, CDR2 SQIVND (reference sequence). The CDR3 reads CASSTRPSRGRPDSPLHF. The CDR3 DNA reads as TGTGCCAGTAGTACCCGCCCGAGCAGGGGGCGTCCTGATTCACCCCTCCACTTT.

The rearrangement joins TRBV18 to TRBJ1-6; a possible D gene is TRBD1 (6 bases). Looked up from germline, CDR1 is KGHSH and CDR2 is LQKENI. The CDR3 spans 16 residues. The V end lost 6 bases, the J end lost 3 bases, and 15 bases lay between the germline ends. CDR3 region: CASSPEQGLYNSPLHF. CDR3 DNA: TGTGCCAGCTCCCCTGAACAGGGTCTCTATAATTCACCCCTCCACTTT.

V gene TRBV12-3 or TRBV12-4 combines with J gene TRBJ2-5; tentatively, D is TRBD2 (5 bases). The CDR3 covers 13 residues. V gave up 1 base and J gave up 5 bases, with 8 bases separating them. DNA of the CDR3: TGTGCCAGCAGTTTAGGGGAGCTGGAGACCCAGTACTTC. It is translated as CASSLGELETQYF.

This rearrangement joins TRBV29-1 to TRBJ1-1, with 8 bases that match TRBD1. V shed 5 bases and J 10 bases; nucleotides not matched to a gene: 9. The CDR3 is 12 amino acids. In germline, CDR1 is SQVTM, CDR2 ANQGSEA. CDR3 DNA: TGCAGCGTTTCTGCCGGACAGGGCAGAGCTTTCTTT. Encoded protein: CSVSAGQGRAFF. Full variable domain (rest looked up from reference TRBV29-1 and TRBJ1-1): SAVISQKPSRDICQRGTSLTIQCQVDSQVTMMFWYRQQPGQSLTLIATANQGSEATYESGFVIDKFPISRPNLTFSTLTVSNMSPEDSSIYLCSVSAGQGRAFFGQGTRLTVV.

The CDR3 DNA sequence: TGTGCCAGCAGCCAAGATGGGGGCCCGAACACTGAAGCTTTCTTT. This translates into CASSQDGGPNTEAFF. The V gene is TRBV3-1 (or the pseudogene TRBV3-2), the J gene TRBJ1-1; TRBD1 might be the D (6 bases). The length of the CDR3 is 15 residues. Trimming removed 0 bases from V and 1 base from J, with 9 bases in between. Germline V lookup: CDR1 LGHDT, CDR2 YNNKEL (reference sequence).

In this sample, this clone turned up a few times. The J gene is TRBJ1-1, the V gene TRBV6-2 or TRBV6-3, with D uncertain. Trimming cost V 2 bases and J 4 bases, with 8 bases left between them. CDR1 is MNHEY, CDR2 SVGEGT, per germline. This CDR3 spans 13 amino acids. In nucleotides, the CDR3 is TGTGCCAGCAGTTACCGAGGTAGCACTGAAGCTTTCTTT. The encoded protein is CASSYRGSTEAFF.

This rearrangement joins TRBV5-1 to TRBJ1-1, with D perhaps TRBD1 (6 bases). V was trimmed by 1 base and J by 1 base, leaving 11 bases between them. The CDR3 covers 15 residues. Germline CDR1 reads SGHRS; CDR2 reads YFSETQ. Here the CDR3 DNA reads TGCGCCAGCAGCTTGACAGGGACGACGAACACTGAAGCTTTCTTT. Protein: CASSLTGTTNTEAFF.

This chain connects TRBV18 to TRBJ1-3, with D maybe TRBD1 (5 bases). The CDR3 spans 15 residues. Per the germline V gene, CDR1 is KGHSH and CDR2 is LQKENI. The V and J ends lost 3 bases and 0 bases respectively, with 9 bases between them. CDR3 loop: CASSPDRNSGNTIYF. The CDR3 DNA sequence: TGTGCCAGCTCACCTGACAGAAACTCTGGAAACACCATATATTTT.

The gene calls are TRBV5-1 and TRBJ2-7; D perhaps matches TRBD2 (6 bases). This CDR3 has 14 residues. The V end lost 0 bases, the J end lost 1 base, and 8 bases lay between the germline ends. Germline loops: CDR1 SGHRS, CDR2 YFSETQ. In nucleotides, the CDR3 is TGCGCCAGCAGCTTGGAGGGACTTTCCTACGAGCAGTACTTC. Protein: CASSLEGLSYEQYF.

The genes are TRBV30 and TRBJ2-3; D uncertain. Per germline, CDR1 GTSNPN and CDR2 SVGIG (reference sequence). There are 12 residues in the CDR3. V lost 0 bases to trimming and J lost 4 bases, with 5 bases between them. The CDR3 DNA is TGTGCCTGGAGTGTACTTGCAGATACGCAGTATTTT. This translates into CAWSVLADTQYF.

The V call is TRBV6-2 or TRBV6-3, the J call TRBJ1-6; D unclear. The CDR3 contains 15 residues. V was pared by 5 bases and J by 7 bases, with 15 bases between. The germline gives CDR1 MNHEY, CDR2 SVGEGT. CDR3 sequence (DNA): TGTGCCAGCAGTGGCGGAGAGGGTGACAATTCACCCCTCCACTTT. It translates to CASSGGEGDNSPLHF.

This clone has a single count. The V call is TRBV18, the J call TRBJ1-1, with 9 bases lining up with TRBD1. V shed 3 bases and J 0 bases; nucleotides not matched to a gene: 17. Germline CDR1 reads KGHSH; CDR2 reads LQKENI. The CDR3 has 20 residues. In nucleotides, the CDR3 is TGTGCCAGCTCACCTAGACTCACAAACAGGGGGCGCGGTGTGAACACTGAAGCTTTCTTT. It encodes CASSPRLTNRGRGVNTEAFF. The full variable domain, with the rest looked up from reference TRBV18 and TRBJ1-1, is NAGVMQNPRHLVRRRGQEARLRCSPMKGHSHVYWYRQLPEEGLKFMVYLQKENIIDESGMPKERFSAEFPKEGPSILRIQQVVRGDSAAYFCASSPRLTNRGRGVNTEAFFGQGTRLTVV.

The rearrangement links TRBV28 to TRBJ1-1; D uncertain. The V gene lost 3 bases and the J gene lost 3 bases, with 5 bases spanning the gap. The CDR3 totals 12 residues. Germline V gene lookup returns CDR1 MDHEN and CDR2 SYDVKM. The DNA of the CDR3 is TGTGCCAGCAGTTTCTTGGACACTGAAGCTTTCTTT. Protein: CASSFLDTEAFF.

This chain uses TRBV14 with TRBJ1-1, with D unclear. The CDR3 is 14 residues long. The V gene's germline CDR1 is SGHDN and CDR2 FVKESK. With 5 bases removed from V and 4 bases from J, the gap between germline ends came to 14 bases. This chain's CDR3 is CASSAQPLSTEAFF. DNA for the CDR3: TGTGCCAGCAGCGCACAGCCTCTGAGCACTGAAGCTTTCTTT.

The gene calls are TRBV3-1 (or the pseudogene TRBV3-2) and TRBJ2-1, with 8 bases fitting TRBD2. CDR1 is LGHDT, CDR2 YNNKEL, per germline (reference sequence). Unmatched junction bases numbered 15, after V lost 4 bases and J lost 7 bases. The CDR3 length is 17 residues. CDR3 loop: CASSPRVAGKVRNEQFF. CDR3 bases: TGTGCCAGCAGCCCCCGGGTAGCGGGGAAGGTTAGAAATGAGCAGTTCTTC.

The chain has TRBV18 and TRBJ1-3; no clear D gene. Trimming left V 2 bases short and J 0 bases short, with 8 bases between. Germline CDR1 reads KGHSH; CDR2 reads LQKENI. The CDR3 extends over 15 amino acids. Here the CDR3 reads CASSPAGDSGNTIYF. The CDR3 DNA is TGTGCCAGCTCACCAGCAGGAGACTCTGGAAACACCATATATTTT.

V and J are TRBV3-1 (or the pseudogene TRBV3-2) and TRBJ2-1, with 9 bases that match TRBD1. Looked up from germline, CDR1 is LGHDT and CDR2 is YNNKEL (reference sequence). CDR3 length: 14 residues. V was pared by 11 bases and J by 4 bases, with 9 bases of the junction left unmatched. This CDR3 is CACQNRGPYNEQFF. The CDR3 DNA reads TGTGCCTGCCAAAACAGGGGGCCTTACAATGAGCAGTTCTTC.

In this sample, this clone turned up once. The chain joins TRBV5-8 to TRBJ2-6; 8 bases fit TRBD1. The CDR3 has 17 residues. V shed 1 base and J 2 bases; nucleotides not matched to a gene: 5. Germline assignment: CDR1 SGHTS and CDR2 YDEGEE. CDR3 bases: TGTGCCAGCAGCTTGACGGGACAGGTCACTGGGGCCAACGTCCTGACTTTC. It is translated as CASSLTGQVTGANVLTF.